The rows below give T cell receptor beta chains drawn from one sample of a study of shared clonotypes between healthy human individuals. Using immunoSEQ multiplex PCR, the repertoire was profiled, and TCRdb retains in-frame clones only, with some absent. The table shows 1,400,000 or so clones, with approximately 98.5% occurring only once. Input material: naive CD4+ T cells sorted from blood. The receptor set was obtained from a man aged 25-40 years in good health. The CDR3 runs from the conserved cysteine through the conserved F or W. Each record gives: CDR3 length, J gene, V gene, D gene, clone size, CDR3 DNA, CDR3 protein. D genes are given only for firm matches. Size tells how often a clone was seen (once, few, many) or the class of an expanded clone, and some rows leave it out.

>15|TRBJ1-3|TRBV18|TRBD1|NA
TGTGCCAGCTCACCATTGACAGGGTACGGAAACACCATATATTTT
CASSPLTGYGNTIYF
>17|TRBJ2-7|TRBV7-9|NA|NA
TGTGCCAGCAGCTTAGGGGCCCTCGCGGGTAGCTCCTACGAGCAGTACTTC
CASSLGALAGSSYEQYF
>14|TRBJ2-4|TRBV28|NA|NA
TGTGCCAGCAGTCCCAGTCTAGCCAAAAACATTCAGTACTTC
CASSPSLAKNIQYF
>12|TRBJ2-3|TRBV5-6|NA|NA
TGTGCCAGCAGCTCGAACGAAGATACGCAGTATTTT
CASSSNEDTQYF
>17|TRBJ2-2|TRBV18|NA|NA
TGTGCCAGCTCACCATACACCGGTGCAGGGGTCACCGGGGAGCTGTTTTTT
CASSPYTGAGVTGELFF
>14|TRBJ1-5|TRBV10-3|NA|NA
TGTGCCATCAGTGGGTCGAGTGACAATCAGCCCCAGCATTTT
CAISGSSDNQPQHF
>15|TRBJ1-2|TRBV7-9|NA|NA
TGTGCCAGCAGCTTATTTGAGTATAATCTAGTTGGCTACACCTTC
CASSLFEYNLVGYTF
>14|TRBJ2-7|TRBV5-1|NA|NA
TGCGCCAGCACCTGGGACTCCAACCCCTCCGAGCAGTACTTC
CASTWDSNPSEQYF
>19|TRBJ2-7|TRBV5-1|NA|NA
TGCGCCAGCAGCTTGGCCAATTTGATCCGAGGGATCCTCTCCTACGAGCAGTACTTC
CASSLANLIRGILSYEQYF
>11|TRBJ2-1|TRBV20-1|NA|NA
TGCAGTGCTAGACTAAACAATGAGCAGTTCTTC
CSARLNNEQFF
>16|TRBJ2-7|TRBV7-8|TRBD1|NA
TGTGCCAGCAGCTTAGCCAGGACAGGGGGTCCCTACGAGCAGTACTTC
CASSLARTGGPYEQYF
>11|TRBJ1-1|TRBV20-1|NA|once
TGCAGTGCGGGCCGTGGCACTGAAGCTTTCTTT
CSAGRGTEAFF
>14|TRBJ1-1|TRBV5-4|NA|NA
TGTGCCAGCAGCATAGGGAATTCGAACACTGAAGCTTTCTTT
CASSIGNSNTEAFF
>14|TRBJ1-4|TRBV28|NA|NA
TGTGCCAGCAGTCTCGGGACTTGGAATGAAAAACTGTTTTTT
CASSLGTWNEKLFF
>12|TRBJ2-2|TRBV11-3|NA|NA
TGTGCCAGCAGCGAGTACACCGGGGAGCTGTTTTTT
CASSEYTGELFF
>16|TRBJ2-1|TRBV5-1|NA|NA
TGCGCCAGCAGCCCTCAACCCCGGGACTTTTACAATGAGCAGTTCTTC
CASSPQPRDFYNEQFF
>16|TRBJ2-2|TRBV18|NA|NA
TGTGCCAGCTCACCAGAGGGGATCTTGAACACCGGGGAGCTGTTTTTT
CASSPEGILNTGELFF
>12|TRBJ1-5|TRBV6-1|NA|NA
TGTGCCACCGATCGGGATTATCAGCCCCAGCATTTT
CATDRDYQPQHF
>16|TRBJ1-1|TRBV18|NA|NA
TGTGCCAGCTCACCAACGAGGGAGACTAAGGGGACTGAAGCTTTCTTT
CASSPTRETKGTEAFF
>16|TRBJ1-4|TRBV4-2|NA|once
TGTGCCAGCAGCCAAGCGTCGGGTACAGCTAATGAAAAACTGTTTTTT
CASSQASGTANEKLFF
>15|TRBJ2-3|TRBV9|TRBD1|NA
TGTGCCAGCAGCCCGATGACAGGGACGACAGATACGCAGTATTTT
CASSPMTGTTDTQYF
>13|TRBJ1-1|TRBV18|NA|NA
TGTGCCAGCTCACAGGGGTTGGACACTGAAGCTTTCTTT
CASSQGLDTEAFF
>16|TRBJ2-7|TRBV18|TRBD1|once
TGTGCCAGCTCACCACCCGGGACAGGGGGTCTTAACGAGCAGTACTTC
CASSPPGTGGLNEQYF
>16|TRBJ2-5|TRBV10-2|TRBD2|NA
TGCGCCAGCAGTGACCCGAGCGGGAGTGCGGGGTTTTCCCAGTACTTC
CASSDPSGSAGFSQYF
>20|TRBJ1-5|TRBV7-8|TRBD1|NA
TGTGCCAGCAGCTTAACATTAAACCCATCGGGACAGACATCTAATCAGCCCCAGCATTTT
CASSLTLNPSGQTSNQPQHF
>15|TRBJ2-3|TRBV11-3|TRBD1|NA
TGTGCCAGCAGCTTAGTCACAGGGGTCACAGATACGCAGTATTTT
CASSLVTGVTDTQYF
>13|TRBJ1-5|TRBV6-9|NA|NA
TGTGCCAGCAGTTATCCAGGATCCCAGCCCCAGCATTTT
CASSYPGSQPQHF
>15|TRBJ2-3|TRBV9|TRBD1|once
TGTGCCAGCAGCCCTAGGACAGGTAGCACAGATACGCAGTATTTT
CASSPRTGSTDTQYF
>15|TRBJ2-2|TRBV9|NA|NA
TGTGCCAGCAGCCACTCAACAACTAGGACCGGGGAGCTGTTTTTT
CASSHSTTRTGELFF
>13|TRBJ1-1|TRBV6-5|NA|NA
TGTGCCAGCACCCTCCTACCAAACACTGAAGCTTTCTTT
CASTLLPNTEAFF
>14|TRBJ2-6|TRBV28|NA|NA
TGTGCCAGCAGTTGGGACTCTGGGGCCAACGTCCTGACTTTC
CASSWDSGANVLTF
>18|TRBJ2-1|TRBV7-8|TRBD2|NA
TGTGCCAGCTGCCCTTTATGGACTAGCGGGAGGCGGGACAATGAGCAGTTCTTC
CASCPLWTSGRRDNEQFF
>18|TRBJ2-3|TRBV5-1|TRBD2|NA
TGCGCCAGCAGCTTTGGACTAGCGGGAGGGCCGGGCACAGATACGCAGTATTTT
CASSFGLAGGPGTDTQYF
>13|TRBJ2-7|TRBV2|NA|NA
TGTGCCAGCCTCTTGGGCAGGGTCTACGAGCAGTACTTC
CASLLGRVYEQYF
>17|TRBJ1-2|TRBV15|TRBD1|NA
TGTGCCACCAGCAGAACCCCGGGACAGGCGATAAACTATGGCTACACCTTC
CATSRTPGQAINYGYTF
>15|TRBJ1-2|TRBV7-2|NA|NA
TGTGCCAGCAGCTCGAAACAGGGTGCTACTGGTGGCTACACCTTC
CASSSKQGATGGYTF
>17|TRBJ2-7|TRBV7-9|TRBD2|NA
TGTGCCAGCAGCTCCGGGACTATTCTGGTACCACCCTACGAGCAGTACTTC
CASSSGTILVPPYEQYF
>13|TRBJ1-4|TRBV29-1|NA|NA
TGCAGCGTTCTTTCTGCAACTAATGAAAAACTGTTTTTT
CSVLSATNEKLFF
>14|TRBJ1-5|TRBV4-2|TRBD1|NA
TGTGCCAGCAGCCAAGCAGGGGGCGATCAGCCCCAGCATTTT
CASSQAGGDQPQHF
>16|TRBJ1-1|TRBV9|TRBD1|NA
TGTGCCAGCAGCCCGCGGAGGACAGGGGTCTTCTCTGAAGCTTTCTTT
CASSPRRTGVFSEAFF
>16|TRBJ2-3|TRBV18|NA|NA
TGTGCCAGCTCACATGGTCAGGCCGCTAGCACAGATACGCAGTATTTT
CASSHGQAASTDTQYF
>14|TRBJ1-2|TRBV28|NA|NA
TGTGCCAGCAGTTTATTACGCTTTGGATATGGCTACACCTTC
CASSLLRFGYGYTF
>15|TRBJ2-7|TRBV7-6|NA|NA
TGTGCCAGCAGCTTAGGCCTCGCGAGCTCCTACGAGCAGTACTTC
CASSLGLASSYEQYF
>15|TRBJ2-2|TRBV4-1|NA|NA
TGCGCCAGCAGCAAGAATCCGAGTTCCGCCGGGGAGCTGTTTTTT
CASSKNPSSAGELFF
>16|TRBJ1-2|TRBV10-3|NA|once
TGTGCCATCAGTGAGTCGAAGGCGGACAGCTGGGGTGGCTACACCTTC
CAISESKADSWGGYTF
>14|TRBJ2-5|TRBV9|TRBD2|NA
TGTGCCAGCAGCGTCGCACTAGCGCAAGAGACCCAGTACTTC
CASSVALAQETQYF
>16|TRBJ2-7|TRBV18|TRBD2|NA
TGTGCCAGCTCCCCTAGCGGGAGGGCCTTGTCAAACGAGCAGTACTTC
CASSPSGRALSNEQYF
>15|TRBJ2-7|TRBV27|NA|NA
TGTGCCAGCAGTTTTTCAGGGGTTAGCAGCTACGAGCAGTACTTC
CASSFSGVSSYEQYF
>14|TRBJ2-1|TRBV13|TRBD2|NA
TGTGCCAGCAGTAAACCTAGCGGCGACAATGAGCAGTTCTTC
CASSKPSGDNEQFF
>15|TRBJ1-3|TRBV10-3|NA|NA
TGTGCCATCAGTGAGCCCGTAAGCTCTGGAAACACCATATATTTT
CAISEPVSSGNTIYF